These 10 T cell receptor beta chains were all obtained from the same sample, sequenced in a study of blood T cell repertoires in COVID-19. Data came from immunoSEQ multiplex PCR; TCRdb stores just in-frame clones and leaves some out. The sample includes fewer than 200,000 clones, around 80% seen only once; the top ten take around 12%. Specimen: PBMCs or T cells enriched from blood (not recorded which). All receptors come from a man aged 45 to 65 who had recovered from COVID-19.

The rearrangement joins TRBV19 to TRBJ2-5; TRBD2 matches at 9 bases. V was clipped by 3 bases and J by 4 bases; unmatched bases: 3. Germline loops: CDR1 LNHDA, CDR2 SQIVND (reference sequence). This CDR3 is built from 14 residues. The CDR3 DNA reads as TGTGCCAGTAGTATGGGGACTAGCCCAGAGACCCAGTACTTC. Translating it yields CASSMGTSPETQYF.

There are a few counts of this clone. This chain links TRBV11-2 with TRBJ2-5; no clear D gene. The germline V gene has CDR1 SGHAT and CDR2 FQNNGV. Between the trimmed V and J ends, which lost 1 base and 2 bases, there was a span of 5 bases. There are 13 residues in the CDR3. This chain's CDR3 is CASSLGRQETQYF. CDR3 nucleotide sequence: TGTGCCAGCAGCTTAGGCAGGCAAGAGACCCAGTACTTC.

The V and J genes are TRBV29-1 and TRBJ1-3, with 7 bases that match TRBD1. The CDR3 runs to 15 residues. The germline CDR1 and CDR2 sequences are SQVTM and ANQGSEA. V lost 6 bases to trimming and J lost 4 bases; unmatched junction nucleotides: 12. The CDR3 spells CSVAVSQGTGNTIYF. For the CDR3, the DNA is TGCAGCGTGGCGGTTTCACAGGGGACGGGAAACACCATATATTTT.

The gene calls are TRBV5-6 and TRBJ1-2; 7 bases align to TRBD1. This CDR3 has 14 residues. Trimming took 3 bases from V and 5 from J; bases not matched to a gene: 7. The germline V gene has CDR1 SGHDT and CDR2 YYEEEE. The CDR3 sequence: CASSSKGAQYGYTF. In nucleotides, the CDR3 is TGTGCCAGCAGCTCTAAGGGGGCGCAATATGGCTACACCTTC.

The chain combines TRBV5-5 with TRBJ2-7, with 12 bases fitting TRBD2. Per germline, CDR1 SGHKS and CDR2 YYEKEE (reference sequence). Trimming removed 0 bases from V and 2 bases from J; junction bases left unmatched: 0. CDR3 length equals 15 residues. DNA of the CDR3: TGTGCCAGCAGCTTGGCTAGCGGGGGGGCCTACGAGCAGTACTTC. Its protein product is CASSLASGGAYEQYF.

This sequence joins TRBV5-1 and TRBJ1-4; 7 positions match TRBD1. Trimming at V came to 4 bases and at J to 7 bases, leaving 10 bases not matched to a gene. CDR1 and CDR2 from the germline V gene are SGHRS and YFSETQ. CDR3 length: 15 amino acids. CDR3 loop: CASSPFDRDVEKLFF. As DNA, the CDR3 is TGCGCCAGCAGCCCCTTTGACAGGGACGTTGAAAAACTGTTTTTT.

The chain joins TRBV5-8 to TRBJ1-2; D is ambiguous. The V and J ends lost 1 base and 7 bases respectively, with 5 bases between them. Germline values: CDR1 SGHTS, CDR2 YDEGEE. This CDR3 region has 11 residues. CDR3 sequence: CASSLTIGYTF. In nucleotides, the CDR3 is TGTGCCAGCAGCTTGACAATTGGCTACACCTTC. Looking up the rest from reference TRBV5-8 and TRBJ1-2 gives the full variable domain: EAGVTQSPTHLIKTRGQQATLRCSPISGHTSVYWYQQALGLGLQFLLWYDEGEERNRGNFPPRFSGRQFPNYSSELNVNALELEDSALYLCASSLTIGYTFGSGTRLTVV.

The rearrangement joins TRBV18 to TRBJ2-4, with unresolved D. The CDR3 runs to 16 residues. The V end was cut by 1 base, the J end by 2 bases, with 12 bases between. Germline lookup yields CDR1 KGHSH and CDR2 LQKENI. CDR3 DNA sequence: TGTGCCAGCTCACCACTGGCGGCGAGATCCAAAAACATTCAGTACTTC. This translates into CASSPLAARSKNIQYF.

The gene calls are TRBV6-2 or TRBV6-3 and TRBJ2-5, with 12 bases matching TRBD1. CDR1 and CDR2 from the germline V gene are MNHEY and SVGEGT. CDR3 length: 16 residues. The trim removed 4 bases at V and 5 bases at J, leaving 8 bases unmatched. The CDR3 nucleotides are TGTGCCAGCAGTTTCTGGGACAGGGGGCTGGGGGAGACCCAGTACTTC. Protein: CASSFWDRGLGETQYF.

The chain couples TRBV2 to TRBJ1-3; 10 bases are shared with TRBD1. Germline V CDR1 and CDR2: SNHLY, FYNNEI. The CDR3 has 15 residues. Trimming took 6 bases from V and 6 from J; bases not matched to a gene: 8. This CDR3 is CASRNSGTGENTIYF. For the CDR3, the DNA is TGTGCCAGCAGGAACTCCGGGACAGGGGAAAACACCATATATTTT.